The entry below describes one TCR beta chain. Its matching antigen is unknown. This sample was included in a study of graft-versus-host responses after intestinal transplantation. Study at large: Transplant types were multivisceral, liver-intestinal, or isolated intestinal. Tacrolimus and steroids were given for 2 to 4 years to all recipients after anti-thymocyte globulin induction. General study findings and limits: Researchers found GvH clones in recipient marrow, and some showed up first in ileum or blood.

TCRdb's table, derived via immunoSEQ multiplex PCR, lists solely in-frame clones and lacks some. The profile shows some 80,000 clones, approximately 90% of them singletons. The V gene lost 0 bases and the J gene lost 5 bases, with 13 bases spanning the gap. This CDR3 region has 15 residues. The V gene's germline CDR1 is SGHTA and CDR2 FQGNSA. This specimen consisted of unstimulated CD8+ T cells sorted from spleen or lymph node cells, obtained before transplant. The source is a human donor who was the organ donor for an intestinal transplant. The chain recombines TRBV7-2 with TRBJ2-5; D tentatively fits TRBD1 or TRBD2 (5 bases each). The chain's CDR3 is CASSLAGTPLETQYF. In nucleotides, the CDR3 is TGTGCCAGCAGCTTAGCAGGGACGCCGCTGGAGACCCAGTACTTC.